These T cell receptor beta chains were read from a single sample in a study of OX40 agonist ivuxolimab in advanced cancers. Method: immunoSEQ multiplex PCR; TCRdb's copy keeps in-frame clones and lacks some. The sample carries about 37,000 clones, around four fifths recorded once. The source was CD4+ or CD8+ T cells sorted from blood, collected in a trial of the OX40 agonist ivuxolimab. The receptors were gathered from an adult with an advanced solid tumor such as melanoma, head and neck, liver or kidney cancer. The CDR3 runs from the conserved cysteine through the conserved F or W. Clone size is stated in some rows and not others, as once, few, many or a class when expanded.

V gene: TRBV5-1
J gene: TRBJ1-3
clone size: .
CDR3 protein: CASRALQGSGNTIYF

V gene: TRBV7-3
J gene: TRBJ2-2
clone size: .
CDR3 protein: CASSPSLRGELFF

V gene: TRBV7-8
J gene: TRBJ2-4
clone size: .
CDR3 protein: CASSRLGPLGPKNIQYF

V gene: TRBV4-1
J gene: TRBJ2-1
clone size: .
CDR3 protein: CASSRTTTGGYSNEQFF

V gene: TRBV29-1
J gene: TRBJ2-7
clone size: .
CDR3 protein: CSVARGPYEQYF

V gene: TRBV5-1
J gene: TRBJ2-3
clone size: .
CDR3 protein: CASSLETGYADTQYF

V gene: TRBV5-4
J gene: TRBJ2-2
clone size: .
CDR3 protein: CASSLKFVGWDGELFF

V gene: TRBV2
J gene: TRBJ2-3
clone size: .
CDR3 protein: CASTRDRGSDTQYF

V gene: TRBV6-1
J gene: .
clone size: .
CDR3 protein: CATTLEGSYEQYF

V gene: TRBV4-1
J gene: TRBJ2-3
clone size: .
CDR3 protein: CASSQSRGLLAGEEDTQYF

V gene: TRBV19
J gene: TRBJ2-7
clone size: medium-sized
CDR3 protein: CASGSGSEQYF

V gene: TRBV7-7
J gene: TRBJ2-5
clone size: .
CDR3 protein: CASSLGLLETQYF

V gene: TRBV5-1
J gene: TRBJ2-1
clone size: .
CDR3 protein: CASSLLQPSYNEQFF

V gene: TRBV7-3
J gene: TRBJ2-5
clone size: .
CDR3 protein: CASSLNWAGGETQYF

V gene: TRBV6-5
J gene: TRBJ1-1
clone size: .
CDR3 protein: CATRPAGLNTEAFF

V gene: TRBV5-6
J gene: TRBJ1-2
clone size: .
CDR3 protein: CASSHDRGGGYTF

V gene: TRBV30
J gene: TRBJ2-7
clone size: .
CDR3 protein: CAWSPLSSSRSEQYF

V gene: TRBV4-2
J gene: TRBJ2-1
clone size: .
CDR3 protein: CASSQDGSGGSSYNEQFF

V gene: TRBV6-5
J gene: TRBJ2-7
clone size: .
CDR3 protein: CASRLLAVGSYEQYF

V gene: TRBV6-1
J gene: TRBJ1-5
clone size: .
CDR3 protein: CATGGQGNSRAQHF

V gene: TRBV4-1
J gene: TRBJ2-4
clone size: .
CDR3 protein: CASSLPWRGQNIQYF

V gene: TRBV29-1
J gene: .
clone size: .
CDR3 protein: CSVTLLAGEYEQYF

V gene: TRBV9
J gene: TRBJ1-3
clone size: .
CDR3 protein: CASSVTGGVGDTIYF

V gene: TRBV28
J gene: TRBJ2-7
clone size: .
CDR3 protein: CASSFRVGPYEQYF

V gene: TRBV28
J gene: TRBJ1-1
clone size: once
CDR3 protein: CATMGDTEAFF

V gene: TRBV11-2
J gene: TRBJ1-5
clone size: .
CDR3 protein: CASSLGPGNQPQHF

V gene: TRBV13
J gene: TRBJ2-3
clone size: .
CDR3 protein: CASTPGTDTQYF

V gene: TRBV6-4
J gene: TRBJ2-7
clone size: .
CDR3 protein: CASKLASYEQYF

V gene: TRBV28
J gene: TRBJ2-7
clone size: large
CDR3 protein: CASSLDLAGPGQTFYEQYF

V gene: TRBV30
J gene: TRBJ2-3
clone size: .
CDR3 protein: CAWSGGPVSDTQYF

V gene: TRBV7-9
J gene: TRBJ2-7
clone size: once
CDR3 protein: CASSLKGTGAYYEQYF

V gene: TRBV6-5
J gene: TRBJ1-2
clone size: .
CDR3 protein: CASSTGTGRYGYTF

V gene: TRBV6-5
J gene: TRBJ2-5
clone size: .
CDR3 protein: CASSYAASGEKETQYF

V gene: TRBV5-1
J gene: TRBJ2-5
clone size: .
CDR3 protein: CASSLRQQETQYF

V gene: TRBV19
J gene: TRBJ2-5
clone size: .
CDR3 protein: CASSLLTGTGKETQYF

V gene: TRBV6-6
J gene: TRBJ1-2
clone size: once
CDR3 protein: CASSYETGAKGYTF

V gene: TRBV27
J gene: TRBJ1-2
clone size: large
CDR3 protein: CASSPDTVNYGYTF

V gene: TRBV4-1
J gene: TRBJ2-3
clone size: few
CDR3 protein: CASSQGSGLAGDTDTQYF

V gene: TRBV6-1
J gene: TRBJ2-5
clone size: .
CDR3 protein: CASSEVVVETQYF

V gene: TRBV30
J gene: TRBJ2-7
clone size: once
CDR3 protein: CAWRERAQGEQYF

V gene: TRBV7-8
J gene: TRBJ1-5
clone size: few
CDR3 protein: CASSRRPTSYSNQPQHF

V gene: TRBV19
J gene: TRBJ2-1
clone size: .
CDR3 protein: CASSTGGGNEQFF

V gene: TRBV19
J gene: TRBJ1-2
clone size: .
CDR3 protein: CASSFLTGPNYGYTF

V gene: TRBV6-5
J gene: TRBJ2-2
clone size: once
CDR3 protein: CASTEINTGELFF

V gene: TRBV6-1
J gene: TRBJ1-1
clone size: .
CDR3 protein: CASSARGTAVEAFF

V gene: TRBV4-1
J gene: TRBJ1-3
clone size: .
CDR3 protein: CASSPIGPHSGNTIYF

V gene: TRBV5-1
J gene: TRBJ2-7
clone size: .
CDR3 protein: CASSFGVSTNEQYF

V gene: TRBV7-5
J gene: TRBJ2-7
clone size: .
CDR3 protein: CASSLAGGSTYEQYF

V gene: TRBV19
J gene: TRBJ2-7
clone size: .
CDR3 protein: CASRGQGTHEQYF

V gene: TRBV15
J gene: TRBJ1-4
clone size: few
CDR3 protein: CATRDAFGNEKLFF

V gene: TRBV19
J gene: TRBJ2-1
clone size: .
CDR3 protein: CASSMLAGNNEQFF

V gene: TRBV30
J gene: TRBJ2-1
clone size: .
CDR3 protein: CACSSGSEQFF

V gene: TRBV6-5
J gene: TRBJ1-5
clone size: .
CDR3 protein: CASREGDQPQHF

V gene: TRBV12-5
J gene: TRBJ1-1
clone size: .
CDR3 protein: CASGFRQGATRGETEAFF